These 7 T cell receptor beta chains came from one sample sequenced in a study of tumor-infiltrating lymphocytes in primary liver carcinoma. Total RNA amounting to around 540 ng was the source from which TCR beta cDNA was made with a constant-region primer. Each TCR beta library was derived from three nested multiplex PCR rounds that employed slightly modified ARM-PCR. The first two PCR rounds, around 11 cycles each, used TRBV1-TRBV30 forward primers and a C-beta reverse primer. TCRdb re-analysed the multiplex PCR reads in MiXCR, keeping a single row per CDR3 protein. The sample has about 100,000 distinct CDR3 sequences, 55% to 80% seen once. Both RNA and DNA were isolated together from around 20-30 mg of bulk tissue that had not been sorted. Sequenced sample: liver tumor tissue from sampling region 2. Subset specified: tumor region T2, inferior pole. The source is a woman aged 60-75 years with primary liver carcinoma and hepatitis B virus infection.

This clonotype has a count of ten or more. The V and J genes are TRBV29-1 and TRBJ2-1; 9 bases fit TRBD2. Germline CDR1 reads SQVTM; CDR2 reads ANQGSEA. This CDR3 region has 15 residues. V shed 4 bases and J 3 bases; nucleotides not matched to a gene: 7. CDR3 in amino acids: CSVGETSGRYNEQFF. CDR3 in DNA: TGCAGCGTTGGGGAAACTAGCGGGCGCTACAATGAGCAGTTCTTC.

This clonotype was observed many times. DNA of the CDR3: TGTGCCAGCAGTTCCACGAGGACTAGCGGGAGGGATACGCAGTATTTT. Encoded protein: CASSSTRTSGRDTQYF. The rearrangement uses TRBV28 and TRBJ2-3, with TRBD2 matching 14 bases. This CDR3 contains 16 residues. V shed 4 bases and J 6 bases; nucleotides not matched to a gene: 6. The V gene's germline CDR1 is MDHEN and CDR2 SYDVKM.

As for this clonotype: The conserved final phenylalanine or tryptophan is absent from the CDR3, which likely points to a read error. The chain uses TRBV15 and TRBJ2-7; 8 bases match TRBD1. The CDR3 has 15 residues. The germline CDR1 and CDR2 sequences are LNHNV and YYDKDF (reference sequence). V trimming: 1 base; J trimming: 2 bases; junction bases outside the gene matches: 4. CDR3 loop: CATSRGLGQAYEQYL. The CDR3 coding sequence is TGTGCCACCAGCAGAGGGCTGGGACAGGCCTACGAGCAGTACCTC.

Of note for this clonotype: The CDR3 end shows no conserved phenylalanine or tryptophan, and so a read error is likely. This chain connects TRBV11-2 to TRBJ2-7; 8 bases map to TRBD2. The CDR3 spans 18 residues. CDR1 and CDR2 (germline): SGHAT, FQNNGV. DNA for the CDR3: TGTGTCAGCAGCTTAGATTGGGTCAGTCTAGCGGGTCCCTATGAGCAGTACTAC. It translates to CVSSLDWVSLAGPYEQYY.

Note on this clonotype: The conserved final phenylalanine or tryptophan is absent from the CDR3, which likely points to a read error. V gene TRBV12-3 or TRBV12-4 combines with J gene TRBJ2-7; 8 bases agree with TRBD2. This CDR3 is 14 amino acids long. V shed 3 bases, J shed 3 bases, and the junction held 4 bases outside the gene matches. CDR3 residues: CASSLTGGGYEQYS. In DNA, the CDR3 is TGTGCCAGCAGTTTGACGGGGGGGGGCTACGAGCAGTACTCC.

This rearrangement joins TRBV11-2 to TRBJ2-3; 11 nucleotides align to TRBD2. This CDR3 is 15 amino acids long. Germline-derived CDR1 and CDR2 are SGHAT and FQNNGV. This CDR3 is CESSPGLAGPDTQYF. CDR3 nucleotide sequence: TGTGAGAGTAGCCCTGGACTAGCGGGCCCAGATACGCAGTATTTT.

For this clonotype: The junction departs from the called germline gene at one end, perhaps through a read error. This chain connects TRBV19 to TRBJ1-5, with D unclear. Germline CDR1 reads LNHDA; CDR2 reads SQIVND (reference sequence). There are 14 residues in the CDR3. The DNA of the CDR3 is TGTGCCAATAGTATAGAAGGGCCGGGACAGCCCCAGCATTTT. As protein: CANSIEGPGQPQHF.